One sample yielded the 6 T cell receptor beta chains listed below, sequenced in a study of OX40 agonist ivuxolimab in advanced cancers. The table came from immunoSEQ multiplex PCR; TCRdb's copy has only in-frame clones and leaves some out. This table holds some 58,000 clones, 70% to 90% found once. This specimen consisted of CD4+ or CD8+ T cells sorted from blood, obtained in a trial of the OX40 agonist ivuxolimab. The receptors derive from an adult with an advanced solid tumor such as melanoma, head and neck, liver or kidney cancer.

This chain connects TRBV6-5 to TRBJ2-3, with D perhaps TRBD1 (5 bases). Germline CDR1 and CDR2: MNHEY and SVGAGI. Trimming stripped 6 bases from V and 10 bases from J, with 17 bases between. The CDR3 loop spans 13 amino acids. In nucleotides, the CDR3 is TGTGCCAGCAGCGATGGACACTCCCAAGCGCAGTATTTT. This encodes CASSDGHSQAQYF.

The chain carries TRBV2 and TRBJ2-7; D may be TRBD2 (6 bases). The CDR3 has 14 residues. Germline V CDR1 and CDR2: SNHLY, FYNNEI. The V end was cut by 7 bases, the J end by 2 bases, with 15 bases between. The chain's CDR3 is CASNPRGGPYEQYF. As DNA, the CDR3 is TGTGCCAGCAATCCGCGGGGCGGGCCCTACGAGCAGTACTTC. Using reference TRBV2 and TRBJ2-7 for the parts outside the CDR3, the full variable domain is EPEVTQTPSHQVTQMGQEVILRCVPISNHLYFYWYRQILGQKVEFLVSFYNNEISEKSEIFDDQFSVERPDGSNFTLKIRSTKLEDSAMYFCASNPRGGPYEQYFGPGTRLTVT.

The DNA for the CDR3 is TGTGCCAGCAGCTTAAGTAGCGGGAGAAGCGAGCAGTACTTC. It encodes CASSLSSGRSEQYF. J is TRBJ2-7 and V is TRBV7-3; TRBD2 aligns across 9 bases. Germline values: CDR1 SGHTA, CDR2 FQGTGA. V gave up 1 base and J gave up 6 bases; unmatched junction bases: 4. The CDR3 consists of 14 residues.

This clone appeared once. The chain uses TRBV30 and TRBJ2-1; TRBD2 aligns across 7 bases. The ends lost 5 bases at V and 4 bases at J; junction bases unmatched: 8. CDR1 and CDR2 (germline): GTSNPN, SVGIG (reference sequence). This CDR3 is built from 14 residues. CDR3 nucleotide sequence: TGTGCCTGGGCTAGGAGCGGGGTGTACAATGAGCAGTTCTTC. Translated, it gives CAWARSGVYNEQFF. Complete variable domain (other parts from reference TRBV30 and TRBJ2-1): SQTIHQWPATLVQPVGSPLSLECTVEGTSNPNLYWYRQAAGRGLQLLFYSVGIGQISSEVPQNLSASRPQDRQFILSSKKLLLSDSGFYLCAWARSGVYNEQFFGPGTRLTVL.

The chain recombines TRBV28 with TRBJ1-6; 7 nucleotides agree with TRBD1. The CDR3 is made up of 15 amino acids. V was clipped by 6 bases and J by 2 bases; unmatched bases: 4. Germline CDR1 is MDHEN and CDR2 is SYDVKM. The CDR3 DNA reads TGTGCCAGCAGGCCCACAGGGGCCTATAATTCACCCCTCCACTTT. It yields the protein CASRPTGAYNSPLHF.

The chain recombines TRBV4-3 with TRBJ1-2, with unresolved D. CDR1 is LGHNA and CDR2 is YSLEER in the germline V gene. The CDR3 is 14 amino acids. V was clipped by 2 bases and J by 5 bases, with 12 bases between them. The CDR3 is CASSQNRGFYGYTF. In DNA form, the CDR3 reads TGCGCCAGCAGCCAAAACCGGGGTTTTTATGGCTACACCTTC.